These 14 T cell receptor beta chains were all obtained from the same sample, sequenced in a study of blood T cell repertoires in COVID-19. The method was immunoSEQ multiplex PCR; TCRdb's version includes in-frame clones alone and lacks a portion of them. Counted here are some 230,000 clones, about four fifths occurring once; the ten biggest clones make up roughly 2.3%. The sequenced sample consisted of peripheral blood. The receptors were sampled from an older woman with acute or convalescent COVID-19.

The rearrangement joins TRBV7-3 to TRBJ2-2; D perhaps matches TRBD2 (5 bases). Trimming took off 3 bases at V and 6 bases at J, with 11 bases between the two ends. The CDR3 spans 14 residues. Germline V gene lookup returns CDR1 SGHTA and CDR2 FQGTGA. CDR3 sequence (DNA): TGTGCCAGCAGCTTTTTGGGGAGCGCCGGGGAGCTGTTTTTT. Residues: CASSFLGSAGELFF.

The chain couples TRBV18 to TRBJ1-4; D might be TRBD1 (5 bases). Trimming took 2 bases from V and 4 from J, leaving 8 bases between them. The germline V gene encodes CDR1 KGHSH and CDR2 LQKENI. CDR3 length: 14 amino acids. In DNA form, the CDR3 reads TGTGCCAGCTCACCAGGGGGGAGTAATGAAAAACTGTTTTTT. Protein: CASSPGGSNEKLFF.

V usage is TRBV5-4 and J usage is TRBJ2-3; 15 positions agree with TRBD2. This CDR3 spans 17 amino acids. The ends lost 4 bases at V and 3 bases at J; junction bases unmatched: 6. Germline CDR1 SGHNT, CDR2 YYREEE (reference sequence). CDR3 DNA: TGTGCCAGCAGCCGTCGGACTAGCGGGGGGGCTACAGATACGCAGTATTTT. This gives the protein CASSRRTSGGATDTQYF.

This chain joins TRBV7-9 and TRBJ2-1; 14 bases align to TRBD2. The CDR3 has 16 amino acids. The V segment lost 4 bases and the J segment 6 bases; nucleotides outside the gene matches: 5. Germline V gene lookup returns CDR1 SEHNR and CDR2 FQNEAQ (reference sequence). CDR3 loop: CASSSPGLAGANEQFF. The CDR3 DNA sequence: TGTGCCAGCAGCTCACCGGGACTAGCGGGGGCCAATGAGCAGTTCTTC.

This rearrangement joins TRBV6-5 to TRBJ1-2; no firm D call. Trimming shortened V by 5 bases and J by 0 bases, and 7 bases separated the two germline ends. The CDR3 sequence is 13 residues long. Germline V lookup: CDR1 MNHEY, CDR2 SVGAGI. The CDR3 DNA reads as TGTGCCAGCAGTCTATTATCTAACTATGGCTACACCTTC. Translating it yields CASSLLSNYGYTF.

This chain links TRBV7-8 with TRBJ2-1; 13 bases match TRBD2. The germline gives CDR1 SGHVS, CDR2 FQNEAQ. The V and J ends lost 3 bases and 6 bases, in that order; junction bases with no gene match: 2. The length of the CDR3 is 15 residues. Here the CDR3 DNA reads TGTGCCAGCAGCTTGACTAGCGGGGGGTTCAATGAGCAGTTCTTC. Its translation: CASSLTSGGFNEQFF.

CDR3 DNA: TGTGCCAGCAGTCCCCGGGACAGGGGATCGGGGGCCAACGTCCTGACTTTC. Amino acids: CASSPRDRGSGANVLTF. The J gene is TRBJ2-6, the V gene TRBV6-6, with 10 bases fitting TRBD1. Looked up from germline, CDR1 is MNHNY and CDR2 is SVGAGI (reference sequence). Losses at the gene ends were 5 bases for V and 4 bases for J; bases not matched to a gene: 8. The CDR3 runs to 17 residues.

The CDR3 coding sequence is TGTGCCAGCAGCCAAGAAGAAAGCGGGGGCTGGGAGACCCAGTACTTC. As protein: CASSQEESGGWETQYF. The V gene is TRBV3-1 (or the pseudogene TRBV3-2), the J gene TRBJ2-5; 8 positions match TRBD2. CDR1 is LGHDT, CDR2 YNNKEL, per germline (reference sequence). The CDR3 is made up of 16 amino acids. The V and J ends lost 0 bases and 5 bases, in that order; junction bases with no gene match: 8.

This clone appeared once. The chain links TRBV28 to TRBJ2-7, with TRBD1 identical over 9 bases. J gave up 6 bases and V 5 bases, and 11 bases lay outside the gene matches. The germline V gene has CDR1 MDHEN and CDR2 SYDVKM. There are 15 residues in the CDR3. The CDR3 loop is CASSDAGTGNIEQYF. CDR3 nucleotides: TGTGCCAGCAGTGACGCCGGGACAGGGAATATCGAGCAGTACTTC. Full variable domain (remainder filled in from reference TRBV28 and TRBJ2-7): DVKVTQSSRYLVKRTGEKVFLECVQDMDHENMFWYRQDPGLGLRLIYFSYDVKMKEKGDIPEGYSVSREKKERFSLILESASTNQTSMYLCASSDAGTGNIEQYFGPGTRLTVT.

This clone was seen only a few times. The junction and the germline gene differ at one end; a read error may be behind it. This chain joins TRBV12-5 and TRBJ1-1; the match to TRBD1 covers 11 bases. The germline V gene has CDR1 LGHNT and CDR2 FRNRAP. CDR3 length: 13 residues. This CDR3 reads CASGLAGQGELIF. In DNA form, the CDR3 reads TGTGCTAGTGGTTTGGCGGGACAGGGGGAATTAATCTTT.

The sample holds one count of this clone. Here the CDR3 DNA reads TGCGCCAGCAGCCAAAGGACAGGGAGAGGTTGCACTGAAGCTTTCTTT. This translates into CASSQRTGRGCTEAFF. The chain carries TRBV4-1 and TRBJ1-1; 8 bases are shared with TRBD1. Germline CDR1 is MGHRA and CDR2 is YSYEKL. This CDR3 contains 16 residues. V was clipped by 2 bases and J by 4 bases; unmatched bases: 9.

The chain carries TRBV4-1 and TRBJ2-1; 11 nucleotides agree with TRBD2. The CDR3 runs 17 residues. CDR1 and CDR2 (germline): MGHRA, YSYEKL. The V segment lost 2 bases and the J segment 9 bases; nucleotides outside the gene matches: 12. In DNA form, the CDR3 reads TGCGCCAGCAGCCAACCACTAGCGGGGGCCACTAGGGGTGAGCAGTTCTTC. Amino acids: CASSQPLAGATRGEQFF.

The chain uses TRBV29-1 and TRBJ1-2; the match to TRBD1 covers 10 bases. The germline V gene has CDR1 SQVTM and CDR2 ANQGSEA. V trimming: 3 bases; J trimming: 6 bases; junction bases outside the gene matches: 4. This CDR3 spans 13 amino acids. Here the CDR3 reads CSVDWGQGNGYTF. The CDR3 DNA follows: TGCAGCGTTGACTGGGGACAGGGGAATGGCTACACCTTC.

This chain joins TRBV4-2 and TRBJ1-1; D gene unclear. Per germline, CDR1 LGHNA and CDR2 YNFKEQ. This CDR3 is 13 amino acids long. V was cut by 0 bases and J by 6 bases, with 8 bases left in between. The CDR3 sequence is CASSQEGVAEAFF. In nucleotides, the CDR3 is TGTGCCAGCAGCCAAGAGGGAGTCGCTGAAGCTTTCTTT.